This paragraph covers one T cell receptor (beta chain) sequence. Its antigen is unidentified. The data derive from a study of T cell clones after liver transplantation. Study information: TCRbeta sequencing after a pre-transplant mixed lymphocyte reaction identified graft-donor-reactive clones, later tracked in post-transplant blood. Three of eight recipients were HCV-positive; others had non-autoimmune, non-viral indications. Notes on the study in general: Rather than being deleted, graft donor-reactive T cells may have moved into the graft.

The repertoire was sequenced with immunoSEQ multiplex PCR; TCRdb's copy has only in-frame clones and lacks some. The data hold some 110,000 clones, with about nine tenths observed a single time. CDR1 is LNHDA and CDR2 is SQIVND in the germline V gene (reference sequence). After removal of 7 bases from V and 2 bases from J, the junction contained 7 bases not matched to a gene. The CDR3 contains 15 residues. The gene calls are TRBV19 and TRBJ1-4; TRBD1 aligns across 7 bases. The material sequenced was CD4+ T cells from blood, taken 12 months after liver transplant. The source of this sequence is a human patient who received a liver transplant. Among the T cells, some may be from the graft donor. CDR3 sequence (DNA): TGTGCCAGTATGAGGCCAGGGGGTACTAATGAAAAACTGTTTTTT. Amino acid sequence: CASMRPGGTNEKLFF.